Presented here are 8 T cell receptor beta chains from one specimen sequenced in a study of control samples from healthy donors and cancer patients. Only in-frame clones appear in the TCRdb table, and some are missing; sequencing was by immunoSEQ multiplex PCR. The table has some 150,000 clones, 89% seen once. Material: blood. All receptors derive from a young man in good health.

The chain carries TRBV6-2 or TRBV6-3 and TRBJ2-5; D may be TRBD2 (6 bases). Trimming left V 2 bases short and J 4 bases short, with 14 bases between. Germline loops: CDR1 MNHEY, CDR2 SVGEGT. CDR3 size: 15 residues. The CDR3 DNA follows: TGTGCCAGCAGTTACCCACGGACCGGGGGAGAGACCCAGTACTTC. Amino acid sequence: CASSYPRTGGETQYF.

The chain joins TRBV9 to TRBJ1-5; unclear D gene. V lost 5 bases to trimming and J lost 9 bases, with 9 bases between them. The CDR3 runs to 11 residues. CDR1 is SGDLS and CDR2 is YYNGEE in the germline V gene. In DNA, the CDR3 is TGTGCCAGCAGGGGGTCTGGGCCCCAGCATTTT. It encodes CASRGSGPQHF.

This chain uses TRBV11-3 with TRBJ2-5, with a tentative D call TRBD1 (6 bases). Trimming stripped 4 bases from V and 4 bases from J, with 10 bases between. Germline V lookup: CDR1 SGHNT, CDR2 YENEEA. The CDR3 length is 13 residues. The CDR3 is CASSSDSGETQYF. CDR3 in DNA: TGTGCCAGCAGCTCGGACAGCGGAGAGACCCAGTACTTC.

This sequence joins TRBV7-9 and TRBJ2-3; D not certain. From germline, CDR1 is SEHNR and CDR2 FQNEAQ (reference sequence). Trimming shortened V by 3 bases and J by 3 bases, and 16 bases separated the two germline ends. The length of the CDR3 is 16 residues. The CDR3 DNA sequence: TGTGCCAGCAGCTTGGGCAAGCCCTTGTCTACAGATACGCAGTATTTT. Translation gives CASSLGKPLSTDTQYF. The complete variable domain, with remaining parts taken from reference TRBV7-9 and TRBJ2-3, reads DTGVSQNPRHKITKRGQNVTFRCDPISEHNRLYWYRQTLGQGPEFLTYFQNEAQLEKSRLLSDRFSAERPKGSFSTLEIQRTEQGDSAMYLCASSLGKPLSTDTQYFGPGTRLTVL.

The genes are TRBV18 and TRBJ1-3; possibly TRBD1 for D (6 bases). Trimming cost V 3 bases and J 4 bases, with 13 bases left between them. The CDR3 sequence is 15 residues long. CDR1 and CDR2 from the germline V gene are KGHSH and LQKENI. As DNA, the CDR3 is TGTGCCAGCTCACCCAAGGACAGCTGGGGAAACACCATATATTTT. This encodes CASSPKDSWGNTIYF. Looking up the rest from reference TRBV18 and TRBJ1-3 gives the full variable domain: NAGVMQNPRHLVRRRGQEARLRCSPMKGHSHVYWYRQLPEEGLKFMVYLQKENIIDESGMPKERFSAEFPKEGPSILRIQQVVRGDSAAYFCASSPKDSWGNTIYFGEGSWLTVV.

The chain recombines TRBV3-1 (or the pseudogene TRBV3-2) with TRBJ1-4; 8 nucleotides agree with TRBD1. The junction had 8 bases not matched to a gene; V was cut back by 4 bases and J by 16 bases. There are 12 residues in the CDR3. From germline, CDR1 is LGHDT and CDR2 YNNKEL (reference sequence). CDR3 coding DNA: TGTGCCAGCAGCCCAGGGGACAGGAGCAGGTTTTTT. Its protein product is CASSPGDRSRFF.

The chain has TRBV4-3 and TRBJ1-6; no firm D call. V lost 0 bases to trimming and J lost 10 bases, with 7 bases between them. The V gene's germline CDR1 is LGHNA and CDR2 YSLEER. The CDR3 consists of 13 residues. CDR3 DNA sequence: TGCGCCAGCAGCCAAGAGGCGGAGTCACCCCTCCACTTT. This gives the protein CASSQEAESPLHF.

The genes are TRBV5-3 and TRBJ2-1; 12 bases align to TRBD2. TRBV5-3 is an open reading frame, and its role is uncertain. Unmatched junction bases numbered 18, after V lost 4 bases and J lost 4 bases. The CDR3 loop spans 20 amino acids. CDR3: CARSPLTDPLLAGGYNEQFF. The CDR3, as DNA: TGTGCCAGAAGCCCGTTGACAGACCCTCTACTAGCGGGGGGATACAATGAGCAGTTCTTC.